Presented here are 11 T cell receptor beta chains from one specimen sequenced in a study of radiotherapy plus CTLA-4 blockade in lung cancer. TCRdb's copy holds only in-frame clones and misses some; the assay was immunoSEQ multiplex PCR. The repertoire includes approximately 94,000 clones, roughly four fifths of them detected once, and under 30% sits in the top ten. Sequencing was performed on peripheral blood, taken from a patient treated with radiotherapy plus ipilimumab. The receptors stem from a human donor with non-small cell lung cancer that progressed on radiotherapy plus ipilimumab.

This clone has only a few counts. The J gene is TRBJ2-7, the V gene TRBV5-1; TRBD1 is a possible D gene (7 bases). The ends were cut back, 4 bases at V and 2 bases at J, with 16 bases in the middle. CDR1 is SGHRS, CDR2 YFSETQ, per germline. This CDR3 has 15 amino acids. The CDR3 reads CASSPGQGGTYEQYF. The CDR3 DNA reads as TGCGCCAGCAGCCCCGGTCAGGGGGGAACCTACGAGCAGTACTTC. The whole variable domain, remainder taken from reference TRBV5-1 and TRBJ2-7, is KAGVTQTPRYLIKTRGQQVTLSCSPISGHRSVSWYQQTPGQGLQFLFEYFSETQRNKGNFPGRFSGRQFSNSRSEMNVSTLELGDSALYLCASSPGQGGTYEQYFGPGTRLTVT.

The chain recombines TRBV6-6 with TRBJ2-7; tentatively, D is TRBD2 (6 bases). Trimming pared 3 bases from V and 6 bases from J, leaving 18 bases between. This CDR3 comprises 15 residues. CDR1 and CDR2 from the germline V gene are MNHNY and SVGAGI (reference sequence). The CDR3 DNA reads as TGTGCCAGCAGTTATACCGGGACTCCCCTTGTCGAGCAGTACGTC. Translating it yields CASSYTGTPLVEQYV.

V gene TRBV2 combines with J gene TRBJ1-1; D is unclear. There are 14 residues in the CDR3. Germline lookup yields CDR1 SNHLY and CDR2 FYNNEI. V lost 6 bases to trimming and J lost 4 bases, with 15 bases between them. CDR3 in DNA: TGTGCCAGCAGGGAAACAGCACTTTCCACTGAAGCTTTCTTT. Amino acid sequence: CASRETALSTEAFF.

V gene TRBV25-1 combines with J gene TRBJ2-3; D call uncertain. The CDR3 consists of 12 residues. The V and J ends lost 6 bases and 4 bases respectively, with 8 bases between them. Germline values: CDR1 MGHDK, CDR2 SYGVNS. The CDR3 loop is CASRRESDTQYF. In DNA, the CDR3 is TGTGCCAGCAGAAGGGAATCAGATACGCAGTATTTT.

The chain joins TRBV5-6 to TRBJ2-7; the D is unclear. The CDR3 contains 12 residues. The V gene lost 1 base and the J gene lost 6 bases, with 8 bases spanning the gap. CDR1 is SGHDT, CDR2 YYEEEE, per germline. In DNA form, the CDR3 reads TGTGCCAGCAGCTTGCTAGGGCGCGAGCAGTACGTC. It is translated as CASSLLGREQYV.

V and J are TRBV9 and TRBJ2-1; 9 bases are a match to TRBD1. The CDR3 totals 17 residues. The trim removed 4 bases at V and 2 bases at J, leaving 10 bases unmatched. Germline V gives CDR1 SGDLS, CDR2 YYNGEE. The CDR3 bases are TGTGCCAGCAGCCCGGGACAGGGACTGGTCGCCTACAATGAGCAGTTCTTC. As protein: CASSPGQGLVAYNEQFF.

V gene TRBV5-4 combines with J gene TRBJ2-2, with D perhaps TRBD2 (5 bases). Germline CDR1 reads SGHNT; CDR2 reads YYREEE (reference sequence). The CDR3 has 17 amino acids. V was shortened by 1 base and J by 0 bases, with 13 bases between the two germline ends. Here the CDR3 DNA reads TGTGCCAGCAGCTTGTCCTTGGACTCATCGAACACCGGGGAGCTGTTTTTT. Translating gives CASSLSLDSSNTGELFF.

The chain carries TRBV9 and TRBJ2-1, with TRBD2 matching 13 bases. The germline gives CDR1 SGDLS, CDR2 YYNGEE. J lost 7 bases, V lost 0 bases, and 4 bases had no gene match. The CDR3 spans 16 residues. This CDR3 reads CASSVGGTSGVNEQFF. CDR3 in DNA: TGTGCCAGCAGCGTAGGTGGGACTAGCGGGGTTAATGAGCAGTTCTTC.

This rearrangement joins TRBV11-2 to TRBJ1-1, with a weak D call TRBD1 (5 bases). V lost 4 bases to trimming and J lost 1 base, with 10 bases between them. The CDR3 has 14 amino acids. Germline V gene sequence: CDR1 SGHAT, CDR2 FQNNGV. DNA for the CDR3: TGTGCCAGCAGCTCGGGCGGGGGGAACACTGAAGCTTTCTTT. Its translation: CASSSGGGNTEAFF.

The chain uses TRBV5-1 and TRBJ2-3; no definite D call. V was shortened by 0 bases and J by 6 bases, with 11 bases between the two germline ends. The CDR3 length is 14 residues. Germline CDR1 SGHRS, CDR2 YFSETQ. The CDR3 reads CASSLAARQDTQYF. Written as DNA, the CDR3 is TGCGCCAGCAGCTTGGCGGCTAGGCAGGATACGCAGTATTTT.

V and J are TRBV28 and TRBJ2-1; TRBD2 agrees at 9 bases. CDR3 length: 14 amino acids. Germline CDR1 and CDR2: MDHEN and SYDVKM. J was trimmed by 6 bases and V by 4 bases; bases with no gene match: 4. Here the CDR3 reads CASSSLAGSNEQFF. CDR3 nucleotide sequence: TGTGCCAGCAGTTCGCTAGCGGGAAGCAATGAGCAGTTCTTC.